These 20 T cell receptor beta chains came from one sample sequenced in a study of T-cell memory formation after mild COVID-19 (dated by TCRdb to about 2021). The receptor library was made with 5' RACE. The run used an Illumina NovaSeq 6000. The public sequencing data were trimmed at Q25 with fastp and processed into clonotypes with MiXCR by TCRdb, which kept only in-frame beta chains. Entries are consolidated by CDR3 protein sequence, retaining the most common genes and DNA. In this sample the table shows under 85,000 distinct CDR3 sequences, about 15% of which occur a single time. 25% to 35% of the sample lies in the top ten. The sample consisted of PBMCs or a T cell subset sorted from them (not recorded which). All receptors come from an adult woman who had mild COVID-19 (a few samples of this study predate the infection). The sample titles of this study are shuffled in the database, so cell type and time point are left out; the donor was told from shared clones.

This sequence joins TRBV12-3 or TRBV12-4 and TRBJ1-5; D is unresolved. This CDR3 comprises 15 residues. Trimming removed 1 base at V and 6 bases at J, with 13 bases between. CDR3 loop: CASSLGAQVGQPQHF. CDR3 DNA sequence: TGTGCCAGCAGTTTAGGGGCTCAAGTAGGTCAGCCCCAGCATTTT.

This clonotype has a count of ten or more. This chain joins TRBV7-6 and TRBJ2-7; TRBD1 matches at 7 bases. CDR3 length equals 14 residues. Per the germline V gene, CDR1 is SGHVS and CDR2 is FNYEAQ. The V gene end was trimmed by 5 bases and the J gene end by 1 base; junction bases not matched to a gene: 5. The CDR3: CASSPRTGSYEQYF. DNA for the CDR3: TGTGCCAGCAGCCCCCGGACAGGATCCTACGAGCAGTACTTC. Supplemented by reference TRBV7-6 and TRBJ2-7, the full variable domain reads GAGVSQSPRYKVTKRGQDVALRCDPISGHVSLYWYRQALGQGPEFLTYFNYEAQQDKSGLPNDRFSAERPEGSISTLTIQRTEQRDSAMYRCASSPRTGSYEQYFGPGTRLTVT.

The genes are TRBV4-1 and TRBJ2-7; the match to TRBD2 covers 9 bases. J lost 3 bases, V lost 4 bases, and 7 bases had no gene match. Germline assignment: CDR1 MGHRA and CDR2 YSYEKL. CDR3 length: 15 amino acids. The DNA of the CDR3 is TGCGCCAGCAGCCCCCGGACTAGCGCCGACTACGAGCAGTACTTC. Amino acid sequence: CASSPRTSADYEQYF.

This clonotype showed up just a few times. V gene TRBV6-5 combines with J gene TRBJ2-7, with D unresolved. Germline V gene sequence: CDR1 MNHEY, CDR2 SVGAGI. Between the trimmed V and J ends, which lost 2 bases and 0 bases, there was a span of 8 bases. CDR3 length: 14 amino acids. The CDR3 protein is CASSYGQFSYEQYF. The CDR3 nucleotides are TGTGCCAGCAGTTACGGCCAGTTCTCCTACGAGCAGTACTTC.

This clonotype was observed a handful of times. The chain carries TRBV7-8 and TRBJ2-7, with TRBD1 matching 9 bases. The CDR3 extends over 13 amino acids. Unmatched junction bases numbered 7, after V lost 7 bases and J lost 6 bases. Germline values: CDR1 SGHVS, CDR2 FQNEAQ. The CDR3 sequence: CASTRTGEGEQYF. For the CDR3, the DNA is TGTGCCAGCACCAGGACAGGGGAGGGCGAGCAGTACTTC.

This chain links TRBV10-3 with TRBJ2-3; TRBD1 or TRBD2 may be the D gene (5 bases each). Germline CDR1 ENHRY, CDR2 SYGVKD. This CDR3 is 15 amino acids long. The germline V and J ends were trimmed by 3 bases and 6 bases, with 16 bases remaining between them. The CDR3 protein is CAISDPRGLVDTQYF. The CDR3, as DNA: TGTGCCATCAGTGACCCCCGGGGCCTGGTGGATACGCAGTATTTT.

The chain uses TRBV3-1 and TRBJ2-3; TRBD2 matches at 12 bases. This CDR3 contains 17 residues. The V and J ends lost 4 bases and 4 bases, in that order; junction bases with no gene match: 9. Germline V lookup: CDR1 LGHDT, CDR2 YNNKEL (reference sequence). DNA for the CDR3: TGTGCCAGCAGCCCCGCCTTGACTAGCGGGAGTGCAGATACGCAGTATTTT. Translated, it gives CASSPALTSGSADTQYF.

This clonotype was found a few times. This chain uses TRBV7-6 with TRBJ2-3; TRBD2 might be the D (7 bases). V dropped 1 base and J dropped 0 bases, with 11 bases sitting between them. The CDR3 length is 16 residues. Germline V gene sequence: CDR1 SGHVS, CDR2 FNYEAQ. The DNA of the CDR3 is TGTGCCAGCAGCTTAGGCGGGGGCCCTAGCACAGATACGCAGTATTTT. This codes for CASSLGGGPSTDTQYF.

J is TRBJ1-1 and V is TRBV27; the D is unclear. The CDR3 runs 13 residues. Germline V gene lookup returns CDR1 MNHEY and CDR2 SMNVEV (reference sequence). Trimming shortened V by 4 bases and J by 1 base, and 7 bases separated the two germline ends. The CDR3 coding sequence is TGTGCCAGCAGTTACTGGTCGAACACTGAAGCTTTCTTT. Translation: CASSYWSNTEAFF.

V usage is TRBV4-1 and J usage is TRBJ2-5; 9 bases map to TRBD2. The length of the CDR3 is 17 residues. From germline, CDR1 is MGHRA and CDR2 YSYEKL. With V trimmed by 0 bases and J by 5 bases, 10 bases remained unmatched. CDR3 in DNA: TGCGCCAGCAGCCAAGAAGGGATAGCGGGGGTCCAGGAGACCCAGTACTTC. It yields the protein CASSQEGIAGVQETQYF.

The J gene is TRBJ2-7, the V gene TRBV20-1; 8 positions agree with TRBD1. CDR1 is DFQATT, CDR2 SNEGSKA, per germline (reference sequence). V shed 0 bases and J 3 bases; nucleotides not matched to a gene: 4. The CDR3 totals 14 residues. The CDR3 DNA reads TGCAGTGCTAGAGATCTTGACAGGGGCTACGAGCAGTACTTC. Protein sequence: CSARDLDRGYEQYF.

V and J are TRBV6-5 and TRBJ1-3; D may be TRBD1 (5 bases). Trimming took off 8 bases at V and 3 bases at J, with 20 bases between the two ends. This CDR3 contains 16 residues. CDR1 is MNHEY, CDR2 SVGAGI, per germline. CDR3 sequence (DNA): TGTGCCAGCTCTACCCCACAGGCCGGGGGTGGAAACACCATATATTTT. Protein product: CASSTPQAGGGNTIYF.

The rearrangement joins TRBV7-9 to TRBJ2-1; 7 nucleotides agree with TRBD2. With 0 bases clipped from V and 2 bases from J, the junction kept 7 bases outside the gene matches. This CDR3 has 17 residues. The germline V gene encodes CDR1 SEHNR and CDR2 FQNEAQ (reference sequence). The CDR3 bases are TGTGCCAGCAGCTTAGCCTCACTAGCGCTGACCTACAATGAGCAGTTCTTC. This codes for CASSLASLALTYNEQFF.

The rearrangement links TRBV6-5 to TRBJ2-7; D tentatively reads TRBD1 or TRBD2 (6 bases each). This CDR3 is 16 amino acids long. In germline, CDR1 is MNHEY, CDR2 SVGAGI. Trimming took 0 bases from V and 2 from J, leaving 14 bases between them. CDR3 region: CASSYSWRGTTYEQYF. The CDR3, as DNA: TGTGCCAGCAGTTACTCGTGGAGGGGGACAACCTACGAGCAGTACTTC.

The count of this clonotype is one. This rearrangement joins TRBV4-1 to TRBJ2-7; tentative D call: TRBD1 (5 bases). The ends were cut back, 0 bases at V and 4 bases at J, with 16 bases in the middle. Germline V gene data show CDR1 as MGHRA and CDR2 as YSYEKL. The CDR3 consists of 16 residues. CDR3 sequence reads: CASSQDVGAYWYEQYF. In DNA form, the CDR3 reads TGCGCCAGCAGCCAAGATGTAGGGGCCTACTGGTACGAGCAGTACTTC.

This clonotype was counted only a few times. This rearrangement joins TRBV11-1 to TRBJ2-2; no clear D gene. This CDR3 has 17 residues. Germline CDR1 is SGHAT and CDR2 is FQDESV (reference sequence). V lost 1 base, J lost 0 bases, and 12 bases lay in between. The CDR3 nucleotides read TGTGCCAGCAGCTTAGTCTACCTCGGGCCGAACACCGGGGAGCTGTTTTTT. It specifies CASSLVYLGPNTGELFF.

This chain connects TRBV5-1 to TRBJ2-3, with D unclear. From germline, CDR1 is SGHRS and CDR2 YFSETQ. CDR3 size: 14 residues. Trimming took off 6 bases at V and 1 base at J, with 12 bases between the two ends. CDR3 protein: CASKVGSGTDTQYF. The CDR3, as DNA: TGCGCCAGCAAAGTGGGCAGTGGCACAGATACGCAGTATTTT.

The chain joins TRBV7-6 to TRBJ1-4; unclear D gene. This CDR3 is 17 amino acids long. Germline V gene data show CDR1 as SGHVS and CDR2 as FNYEAQ. The germline V and J ends were trimmed by 4 bases and 3 bases, with 18 bases remaining between them. Here the CDR3 DNA reads TGTGCCAGCAGCTCCGCAACGCTCATGGCGGCTAATGAAAAACTGTTTTTT. It codes for CASSSATLMAANEKLFF.

A few counts support this clonotype. This chain links TRBV5-4 with TRBJ2-7; no definite D call. Trimming cost V 3 bases and J 1 base, with 8 bases left between them. The CDR3 contains 13 residues. Germline CDR1 and CDR2: SGHNT and YYREEE (reference sequence). The DNA of the CDR3 is TGTGCCAGCAGCTACGGACGATCCTACGAGCAGTACTTC. This sequence encodes CASSYGRSYEQYF.

Remarks on this clonotype: Mismatch with germline at one junction end may stem from a read error. The chain combines TRBV6-2 or TRBV6-3 with TRBJ2-1; D possibly corresponds to TRBD2 (6 bases). The CDR3 totals 14 residues. The germline V gene encodes CDR1 MNHEY and CDR2 SVGEGT. The DNA of the CDR3 is TGTGCCAGCGGAATAAGGGACTCCCACAATGAGCAGTTCTTC. Its protein product is CASGIRDSHNEQFF.